The 20 T cell receptor beta chains presented below share a single source sample, sequenced in a study of T cell responses to AZD1222 COVID-19 vaccine. Some clones are missing from TCRdb's copy, which holds only in-frame ones; the method was immunoSEQ multiplex PCR. The repertoire holds roughly 120,000 clones, around 90% seen once, with around 13% in the top ten. The starting material was peripheral blood, obtained on day 0 of MenACWY control vaccination. These TCRs come from an adult in good health.

The V call is TRBV15, the J call TRBJ2-3; no firm D call. The CDR3 consists of 15 residues. Germline assignment: CDR1 LNHNV and CDR2 YYDKDF (reference sequence). The V end lost 2 bases, the J end lost 7 bases, and 16 bases lay between the germline ends. The CDR3 DNA reads TGTGCCACCAGCAGAAGTGAGGTCCTCGAGCATACGCAGTATTTT. It yields the protein CATSRSEVLEHTQYF. The full variable domain, with the rest looked up from reference TRBV15 and TRBJ2-3, is DAMVIQNPRYQVTQFGKPVTLSCSQTLNHNVMYWYQQKSSQAPKLLFHYYDKDFNNEADTPDNFQSRRPNTSFCFLDIRSPGLGDTAMYLCATSRSEVLEHTQYFGPGTRLTVL.

The chain links TRBV19 to TRBJ2-3, with no clear D. Germline CDR1 is LNHDA and CDR2 is SQIVND (reference sequence). CDR3 size: 14 residues. The germline V and J ends were trimmed by 2 bases and 4 bases, with 10 bases remaining between them. The CDR3 here is CASSIMSESDTQYF. The CDR3 DNA reads as TGTGCCAGTAGTATAATGTCCGAGTCAGATACGCAGTATTTT.

The chain recombines TRBV27 with TRBJ1-2, with a weak D call TRBD1 (5 bases). Germline CDR1 is MNHEY and CDR2 is SMNVEV (reference sequence). This CDR3 is built from 14 residues. The V end was cut by 7 bases, the J end by 8 bases, with 20 bases between. CDR3 in amino acids: CASTPRGQTGGYTF. The CDR3 nucleotides read TGTGCCAGCACACCGAGGGGCCAAACGGGAGGCTACACCTTC.

J is TRBJ1-5 and V is TRBV4-1; a possible D gene is TRBD1 (5 bases). Germline CDR1 reads MGHRA; CDR2 reads YSYEKL. Trimming removed 0 bases at V and 5 bases at J, with 11 bases between. The CDR3 consists of 15 residues. This CDR3 reads CASSQDLQGYQPQHF. The CDR3 DNA reads TGCGCCAGCAGCCAAGATCTCCAGGGATATCAGCCCCAGCATTTT.

This clone has just a few counts. The chain combines TRBV3-1 (or the pseudogene TRBV3-2) with TRBJ1-6, with 7 bases aligning to TRBD1. The CDR3 loop spans 14 amino acids. J gave up 9 bases and V 4 bases, and 6 bases lay outside the gene matches. The V gene's germline CDR1 is LGHDT and CDR2 YNNKEL (reference sequence). CDR3 residues: CASSRPGQPSPLHF. CDR3 nucleotide sequence: TGTGCCAGCAGCCGGCCGGGACAGCCTTCACCCCTCCACTTT.

This clone was observed a few times. The chain joins TRBV9 to TRBJ1-3; 7 bases match TRBD1. Germline lookup yields CDR1 SGDLS and CDR2 YYNGEE. With 0 bases clipped from V and 9 bases from J, the junction kept 12 bases outside the gene matches. There are 16 residues in the CDR3. The CDR3 DNA reads as TGTGCCAGCAGCGTAGTTCCGGGGGACAGTTTCTCCACCATATATTTT. Its protein is CASSVVPGDSFSTIYF.

The chain couples TRBV7-2 to TRBJ2-1; 14 bases are a match to TRBD2. The V gene's germline CDR1 is SGHTA and CDR2 FQGNSA. The CDR3 has 16 residues. Trimming at V came to 5 bases and at J to 4 bases, leaving 4 bases not matched to a gene. The CDR3 region has the DNA TGTGCCAGCAGCAGACTAGCGGGAGGGCCGTACAATGAGCAGTTCTTC. Protein: CASSRLAGGPYNEQFF.

This rearrangement joins TRBV7-2 to TRBJ2-7; D may be TRBD1 (6 bases). The V and J ends lost 5 bases and 8 bases respectively, with 16 bases between them. This CDR3 has 13 amino acids. CDR1 is SGHTA, CDR2 FQGNSA, per germline. This chain's CDR3 is CASSLHPQGQQYF. The CDR3 DNA reads TGTGCCAGCAGCCTCCACCCCCAGGGGCAGCAGTACTTC.

The J gene is TRBJ1-1, the V gene TRBV6-5; D call uncertain. Germline CDR1 and CDR2: MNHEY and SVGAGI. The V gene lost 7 bases and the J gene lost 5 bases, with 14 bases spanning the gap. This CDR3 region has 13 residues. The CDR3 bases are TGTGCCAGCACGAACCCGGGGTGGACTGAAGCTTTCTTT. Translation gives CASTNPGWTEAFF.

This clone was counted only a few times. J is TRBJ1-5 and V is TRBV6-2 or TRBV6-3, with D perhaps matching TRBD1 (5 bases). Between the trimmed V and J ends, which lost 1 base and 5 bases, there was a span of 18 bases. CDR3 length: 17 residues. Germline V gene lookup returns CDR1 MNHEY and CDR2 SVGEGT. CDR3 in amino acids: CASSYWDRQLRDQPQHF. CDR3 DNA sequence: TGTGCCAGCAGTTACTGGGACCGACAGCTTCGCGATCAGCCCCAGCATTTT.

This chain uses TRBV28 with TRBJ2-7; the D call may be TRBD1 or TRBD2 (6 bases each). Germline CDR1 reads MDHEN; CDR2 reads SYDVKM. The V and J ends lost 7 bases and 0 bases respectively, with 16 bases between them. The CDR3 length is 15 residues. CDR3 protein: CASNEGGLSSYEQYF. CDR3 DNA sequence: TGTGCCAGCAACGAGGGGGGCCTTAGCTCCTACGAGCAGTACTTC. Looking up the rest from reference TRBV28 and TRBJ2-7 gives the full variable domain: DVKVTQSSRYLVKRTGEKVFLECVQDMDHENMFWYRQDPGLGLRLIYFSYDVKMKEKGDIPEGYSVSREKKERFSLILESASTNQTSMYLCASNEGGLSSYEQYFGPGTRLTVT.

V is TRBV28 and J is TRBJ2-5; D is uncertain. The length of the CDR3 is 15 residues. Trimming left V 3 bases short and J 2 bases short, with 13 bases between. Germline V gives CDR1 MDHEN, CDR2 SYDVKM. The CDR3 spells CASSFTRSKQETQYF. CDR3 coding DNA: TGTGCCAGCAGTTTTACCCGGAGTAAACAAGAGACCCAGTACTTC.

The rearrangement uses TRBV5-1 and TRBJ2-7; 14 bases align to TRBD2. The CDR3 totals 16 residues. Looked up from germline, CDR1 is SGHRS and CDR2 is YFSETQ. With 2 bases clipped from V and 6 bases from J, the junction kept 7 bases outside the gene matches. The CDR3 here is CASSLWGTSGSIEQYF. The CDR3 DNA reads as TGCGCCAGCAGCTTATGGGGGACTAGCGGGAGTATCGAGCAGTACTTC.

The V and J genes are TRBV5-1 and TRBJ2-2; a possible D gene is TRBD2 (6 bases). The CDR3 totals 15 residues. Germline V CDR1 and CDR2: SGHRS, YFSETQ. With 4 bases removed from V and 2 bases from J, the gap between germline ends came to 12 bases. The CDR3 here is CASSLRDSNTGELFF. The CDR3 nucleotides read TGCGCCAGCAGCCTCCGGGACTCAAACACCGGGGAGCTGTTTTTT.

The chain couples TRBV6-5 to TRBJ1-1; TRBD1 matches at 8 bases. CDR3 length: 15 amino acids. With V trimmed by 6 bases and J by 2 bases, 8 bases remained unmatched. Looked up from germline, CDR1 is MNHEY and CDR2 is SVGAGI. In DNA form, the CDR3 reads TGTGCCAGCAGCGACGGACAGGGTCTCAACACTGAAGCTTTCTTT. Protein sequence: CASSDGQGLNTEAFF.

Written as DNA, the CDR3 is TGTGCCAGCAGCCAGAGCGGAAGTAACACAGATACGCAGTATTTT. It is translated as CASSQSGSNTDTQYF. The V call is TRBV7-2, the J call TRBJ2-3, with D maybe TRBD2 (5 bases). The germline V gene encodes CDR1 SGHTA and CDR2 FQGNSA. The CDR3 runs to 15 residues. V gave up 5 bases and J gave up 2 bases, with 14 bases separating them.

The chain uses TRBV5-1 and TRBJ2-1; 9 bases agree with TRBD2. The CDR3 runs 16 residues. Germline V gene sequence: CDR1 SGHRS, CDR2 YFSETQ. Trimming removed 0 bases from V and 4 bases from J; junction bases left unmatched: 5. The CDR3 region has the DNA TGCGCCAGCAGCTTGGAGACTAGCGGAGGTTACAATGAGCAGTTCTTC. Translation gives CASSLETSGGYNEQFF.

The chain employs TRBV11-2 and TRBJ2-3; D possibly matches TRBD1 or TRBD2 (6 bases each). Looked up from germline, CDR1 is SGHAT and CDR2 is FQNNGV. The germline V and J ends were trimmed by 5 bases and 8 bases, with 17 bases remaining between them. The CDR3 sequence is 14 residues long. The CDR3 spells CASSTNRGRGTQYF. CDR3 DNA sequence: TGTGCCAGCAGCACGAACCGGGGGCGGGGTACGCAGTATTTT.

The rearrangement uses TRBV6-2 or TRBV6-3 and TRBJ2-5, with a tentative D call TRBD2 (7 bases). Germline V gene sequence: CDR1 MNHEY, CDR2 SVGEGT. With 0 bases removed from V and 1 base from J, the gap between germline ends came to 9 bases. CDR3 size: 15 residues. The CDR3 reads CASSYSRGGQETQYF. The CDR3 nucleotides are TGTGCCAGCAGTTACTCGAGGGGGGGCCAAGAGACCCAGTACTTC.

In this sample, this clone turned up a few times. J is TRBJ2-2 and V is TRBV4-3; 10 bases line up with TRBD2. This CDR3 has 20 residues. The V and J ends lost 2 bases and 5 bases, in that order; junction bases with no gene match: 17. Germline CDR1 LGHNA, CDR2 YSLEER. The CDR3 coding sequence is TGCGCCAGCAGCCAACAAACTAGCGGGGATACCTCACTGAAGACCGGGGAGCTGTTTTTT. Amino acids: CASSQQTSGDTSLKTGELFF.